A selection of T cell receptor beta chains follows, all from one sample in a study of CD8 T cells in ankylosing spondylitis. TCRdb reprocessed the 5' RACE reads with MiXCR, giving one entry per CDR3 protein. The profile shows about 340,000 distinct CDR3 sequences, about 14% of them singletons. The sequencing sample was made of blood, either unsorted or a sorted T cell fraction (not recorded which). These receptors were collected from a male donor with ankylosing spondylitis or in good health (not recorded which). Each CDR3 is given with its conserved first and last residue. The order of the fields is clone size, D gene, V gene, J gene, CDR3 DNA, CDR3 protein. The D gene is left open where the match is weak. Not all rows give a size; the values are once, few, many and, for expanded clones, a class.

>few|-|TRBV5-1|TRBJ2-7
TGCGCCAGCAGCTTGGTAATGGACAGTCCCTACGAGCAGTACTTC
CASSLVMDSPYEQYF
>few|TRBD1|TRBV6-1|TRBJ1-1
TGTGCCAGCAGACTTACAGGGGACACTGAAGCTTTCTTT
CASRLTGDTEAFF
>-|-|TRBV11-3|TRBJ2-1
TGTGCCAGCAGCTTAGCTGTAAATGAGCAGTTCTTC
CASSLAVNEQFF
>-|-|TRBV20-1|TRBJ1-3
TGCAGTGCTAGAGACCCGGCGGTCAGAAACACCATATATTTT
CSARDPAVRNTIYF
>-|-|TRBV7-9|TRBJ1-3
TGTGCCAGCAGGAACTCTTTTGGAAGCGGAAACACCATATATTTT
CASRNSFGSGNTIYF
>-|-|TRBV12-3/TRBV12-4|TRBJ2-6
TGTGCCAGCTCCTTCGGAGTCTCTGGGGCCAACGTCCTGACTTTC
CASSFGVSGANVLTF
>-|TRBD2|TRBV10-2|TRBJ2-2
TGCGCCAGCAAAGTCACTAGCGGGATTAACACCGGGGAGCTGTTTTTT
CASKVTSGINTGELFF
>-|TRBD1|TRBV28|TRBJ2-7
TGTGCCAGCAGTTTAGCCAGGGGGCAGTACGAGCAGTACTTC
CASSLARGQYEQYF
>-|TRBD2|TRBV12-3/TRBV12-4|TRBJ2-7
TGTGCCAGCAGTTTGGAGCTAGCGGGAAGCGAGCAGTACTTC
CASSLELAGSEQYF
>-|TRBD2|TRBV30|TRBJ2-1
TGTGCCTGGAGTACGGAGCGGGGGCGGGATGAGCAGTTCTTC
CAWSTERGRDEQFF
>many|TRBD1|TRBV5-1|TRBJ2-1
TGCGCCAGCAGTGGGACAGAGAGCTCCTACAATGAGCAGTTCTTC
CASSGTESSYNEQFF
>few|TRBD1|TRBV12-3/TRBV12-4|TRBJ1-4
TGTGCCAGCGGCCTAGGGACAGGGTCGGAAAAACTGTTTTTT
CASGLGTGSEKLFF
>few|-|TRBV12-3/TRBV12-4|TRBJ2-7
TGTGCCAGCAGCTTCTCCGGGACACCCACCTACGAGCAGTACTTC
CASSFSGTPTYEQYF
>-|-|TRBV4-2|TRBJ1-2
TGTGCCAGCAGCCAAGATGGGTCCAGTAACTATGGCTACACCTTC
CASSQDGSSNYGYTF
>few|TRBD2|TRBV11-2|TRBJ2-1
TGTGCCAGCAGCTTCCCCGGGGGGGTGGAGCAGTTCTTC
CASSFPGGVEQFF
>few|-|TRBV5-1|TRBJ2-2
TGCGCCAGCGGGTCTGACGTAGGCGGAAACACCGGGGAGCTGTTTTTT
CASGSDVGGNTGELFF
>-|-|TRBV11-1|TRBJ1-1
TGTGCCAGCAGCTTCCTGAGTGGGAGCACTGAAGCTTTCTTT
CASSFLSGSTEAFF
>-|-|TRBV2|TRBJ2-2
TGTGCCAGCAGTGAAAGAATGGGGTCCCTCCCCGGGGAGCTGTTTTTT
CASSERMGSLPGELFF
>few|-|TRBV9|TRBJ2-3
TGTGCCAGCAGCGTAGGGGACCAAACTACGCAGTATTTT
CASSVGDQTTQYF
>-|TRBD2|TRBV20-1|TRBJ2-1
TGCGGGGTGACTAAGCGGGGGGGCAATGAGCAGTTCTTC
CGVTKRGGNEQFF
>-|-|TRBV12-3/TRBV12-4|TRBJ2-2
TGTGCCAGCAGCAAGCTTAGCACCGGGGAGCTGTTTTTT
CASSKLSTGELFF
>few|TRBD1|TRBV4-1|TRBJ2-7
TGCGCCAGCAGCCAAGATCCGGACAGGGACTACGAGCAGTACTTC
CASSQDPDRDYEQYF
>few|-|TRBV5-1|TRBJ2-3
TGCGCCACCCGACTAGAGGGGGGGCCGCAAGATACGCAGTATTTT
CATRLEGGPQDTQYF
>-|TRBD1|TRBV11-2|TRBJ1-2
TGTGCCAGCAGCGAGGGATTCTACAGGGGGCTCGGTGGCTACACCTTC
CASSEGFYRGLGGYTF